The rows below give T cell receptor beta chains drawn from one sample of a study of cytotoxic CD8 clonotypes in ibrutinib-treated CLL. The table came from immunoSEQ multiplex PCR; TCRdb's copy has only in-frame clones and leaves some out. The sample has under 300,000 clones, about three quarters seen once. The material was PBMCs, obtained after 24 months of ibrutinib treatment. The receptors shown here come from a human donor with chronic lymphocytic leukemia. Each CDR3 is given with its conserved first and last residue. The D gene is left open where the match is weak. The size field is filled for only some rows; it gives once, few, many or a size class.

CDR3aa: CAIRVAGNTEAFF
CDR3nt: TGTGCCATCAGAGTTGCAGGGAACACTGAAGCTTTCTTT
abundance: -
d_gene: -
v_gene: TRBV10-3
j_gene: TRBJ1-1

CDR3aa: CASSYGGQLSYNEQFF
CDR3nt: TGTGCCAGCAGTTACGGGGGACAACTCTCCTACAATGAGCAGTTCTTC
abundance: -
d_gene: -
v_gene: TRBV6-5
j_gene: TRBJ2-1

CDR3aa: CASSLPGPLHF
CDR3nt: TGTGCCAGCAGCCTCCCGGGCCCACTCCACTTC
abundance: -
d_gene: -
v_gene: TRBV14
j_gene: TRBJ2-7

CDR3aa: CASSLASGSNEQFF
CDR3nt: TGTGCCAGCAGCTTAGCATCGGGATCCAATGAGCAGTTCTTC
abundance: -
d_gene: -
v_gene: TRBV9
j_gene: TRBJ2-1

CDR3aa: CASSLARAQETQYF
CDR3nt: TGTGCCAGCAGCTTGGCCAGGGCCCAAGAGACCCAGTACTTC
abundance: -
d_gene: -
v_gene: TRBV5-4
j_gene: TRBJ2-5

CDR3aa: CASSLERGRLYEQYF
CDR3nt: TGTGCCAGCAGCTTAGAGAGGGGAAGGCTCTACGAGCAGTACTTC
abundance: -
d_gene: -
v_gene: TRBV11-1
j_gene: TRBJ2-7

CDR3aa: CASSLFSGDNTGELFF
CDR3nt: TGTGCCAGCAGTTTATTTAGCGGGGATAACACCGGGGAGCTGTTTTTT
abundance: -
d_gene: TRBD2
v_gene: TRBV28
j_gene: TRBJ2-2

CDR3aa: CASSRGSGANVLTF
CDR3nt: TGTGCCAGCTCACGGGGTTCTGGGGCCAACGTCCTGACTTTC
abundance: few
d_gene: -
v_gene: TRBV18
j_gene: TRBJ2-6

CDR3aa: CSALRQGGSEQYF
CDR3nt: TGCAGCGCTTTGAGGCAGGGGGGGTCCGAGCAGTACTTC
abundance: -
d_gene: -
v_gene: TRBV29-1
j_gene: TRBJ2-7

CDR3aa: CAWSVRRGDQPQHF
CDR3nt: TGTGCCTGGAGTGTAAGGAGGGGCGATCAGCCCCAGCATTTT
abundance: -
d_gene: -
v_gene: TRBV30
j_gene: TRBJ1-5

CDR3aa: CASSYLTGSTEAFF
CDR3nt: TGTGCCAGCAGTTACCTCACAGGGAGCACTGAAGCTTTCTTT
abundance: few
d_gene: -
v_gene: TRBV6-5
j_gene: TRBJ1-1

CDR3aa: CASSPPGFSKNIQYF
CDR3nt: TGTGCCAGCAGCCCGCCAGGTTTTTCCAAAAACATTCAGTACTTC
abundance: -
d_gene: -
v_gene: TRBV4-2
j_gene: TRBJ2-4

CDR3aa: CASRRFTQNEQFF
CDR3nt: TGTGCCAGCAGGAGATTCACACAGAATGAGCAGTTCTTC
abundance: -
d_gene: -
v_gene: TRBV27
j_gene: TRBJ2-1

CDR3aa: CASKREGLVDTQYF
CDR3nt: TGTGCCAGCAAACGGGAGGGCCTGGTAGATACGCAGTATTTT
abundance: -
d_gene: TRBD2
v_gene: TRBV27
j_gene: TRBJ2-3

CDR3aa: CASSHGEGLGYEQYF
CDR3nt: TGTGCCAGCAGCCACGGGGAGGGACTAGGGTACGAGCAGTACTTC
abundance: -
d_gene: TRBD2
v_gene: TRBV5-6
j_gene: TRBJ2-7

CDR3aa: CASAIRSPSDTQYF
CDR3nt: TGCGCCAGCGCTATACGCTCCCCTTCAGATACGCAGTATTTT
abundance: -
d_gene: -
v_gene: TRBV5-1
j_gene: TRBJ2-3

CDR3aa: CASSIEGRGAEQYF
CDR3nt: TGTGCCAGTAGTATAGAGGGCAGGGGCGCCGAGCAGTACTTC
abundance: -
d_gene: -
v_gene: TRBV19
j_gene: TRBJ2-7

CDR3aa: CASSFHGQKADTQYF
CDR3nt: TGTGCCAGCAGCTTTCACGGACAGAAAGCAGATACGCAGTATTTT
abundance: -
d_gene: -
v_gene: TRBV7-3
j_gene: TRBJ2-3

CDR3aa: CSVEGSSAGANVLTF
CDR3nt: TGCAGCGTTGAAGGTAGTAGTGCTGGGGCCAACGTCCTGACTTTC
abundance: -
d_gene: -
v_gene: TRBV29-1
j_gene: TRBJ2-6

CDR3aa: CASSSRESNQPQHF
CDR3nt: TGTGCCAGCAGTAGCAGGGAGAGCAATCAGCCCCAGCATTTT
abundance: -
d_gene: -
v_gene: TRBV6-6
j_gene: TRBJ1-5

CDR3aa: CASSLEGQSAGQTNYGYTF
CDR3nt: TGTGCCAGCAGCTTAGAAGGACAATCGGCGGGACAAACTAACTATGGCTACACCTTC
abundance: -
d_gene: -
v_gene: TRBV11-2
j_gene: TRBJ1-2

CDR3aa: CATKGDITIYF
CDR3nt: TGTGCCACCAAGGGGGACATCACCATATATTTT
abundance: -
d_gene: -
v_gene: TRBV2
j_gene: TRBJ1-3

CDR3aa: CSVLRGRELGTQYF
CDR3nt: TGCAGCGTTTTACGTGGGCGAGAGTTGGGTACGCAGTATTTT
abundance: -
d_gene: -
v_gene: TRBV29-1
j_gene: TRBJ2-3

CDR3aa: CASSDPFSGANVLTF
CDR3nt: TGTGCCAGCAGTGATCCGTTCTCTGGGGCCAACGTCCTGACTTTC
abundance: -
d_gene: -
v_gene: TRBV2
j_gene: TRBJ2-6

CDR3aa: CASSVARDSYNEQFF
CDR3nt: TGTGCCAGCAGTGTAGCACGGGACAGCTACAATGAGCAGTTCTTC
abundance: -
d_gene: TRBD1
v_gene: TRBV6-1
j_gene: TRBJ2-1

CDR3aa: CASSGLSEGNTEAFF
CDR3nt: TGTGCCAGCAGCGGGCTCTCGGAGGGGAACACTGAAGCTTTCTTT
abundance: few
d_gene: -
v_gene: TRBV9
j_gene: TRBJ1-1

CDR3aa: CASSQTGLSYNEQFF
CDR3nt: TGCGCCAGCAGCCAAACAGGGCTATCCTACAATGAGCAGTTCTTC
abundance: -
d_gene: -
v_gene: TRBV4-1
j_gene: TRBJ2-1

CDR3aa: CASSLGQRLGEQFF
CDR3nt: TGTGCCAGCAGTTTGGGACAGAGGCTAGGCGAGCAGTTCTTC
abundance: -
d_gene: TRBD1
v_gene: TRBV27
j_gene: TRBJ2-1

CDR3aa: CSVENFGRGIADTQYF
CDR3nt: TGCAGCGTTGAAAACTTCGGGCGGGGGATCGCAGATACGCAGTATTTT
abundance: -
d_gene: TRBD2
v_gene: TRBV29-1
j_gene: TRBJ2-3

CDR3aa: CASKAGVPGELFF
CDR3nt: TGTGCCAGCAAGGCAGGGGTCCCCGGGGAGCTGTTTTTT
abundance: -
d_gene: -
v_gene: TRBV27
j_gene: TRBJ2-2

CDR3aa: CATTEDRGYEQYF
CDR3nt: TGTGCCACCACCGAGGACAGGGGCTACGAGCAGTACTTC
abundance: -
d_gene: TRBD1
v_gene: TRBV15
j_gene: TRBJ2-7

CDR3aa: CRPSRNEQFF
CDR3nt: TGCAGACCCTCACGCAATGAGCAGTTCTTC
abundance: -
d_gene: -
v_gene: TRBV20-1
j_gene: TRBJ2-1

CDR3aa: CASRRQTNEKLFF
CDR3nt: TGCGCCAGCAGGAGACAAACAAATGAAAAACTGTTTTTT
abundance: once
d_gene: -
v_gene: TRBV5-1
j_gene: TRBJ1-4

CDR3aa: CASSPPSTGGSGAFF
CDR3nt: TGTGCCAGCTCACCACCGTCGACAGGGGGCTCGGGAGCTTTCTTT
abundance: -
d_gene: TRBD1
v_gene: TRBV18
j_gene: TRBJ1-1

CDR3aa: CASSQPDGPYEQYF
CDR3nt: TGCGCCAGCAGTCAGCCGGACGGGCCCTACGAGCAGTACTTC
abundance: -
d_gene: -
v_gene: TRBV23-1
j_gene: TRBJ2-7

CDR3aa: CASSPHNYGYTF
CDR3nt: TGTGCCAGCAGTCCACATAACTATGGCTACACCTTC
abundance: -
d_gene: -
v_gene: TRBV27
j_gene: TRBJ1-2

CDR3aa: CASTGDLVVETQYF
CDR3nt: TGTGCCAGCACCGGGGACCTGGTAGTGGAGACCCAGTACTTC
abundance: -
d_gene: -
v_gene: TRBV2
j_gene: TRBJ2-5

CDR3aa: CSVEQGVEYEQYF
CDR3nt: TGCAGCGTTGAGCAAGGGGTGGAGTACGAGCAGTACTTC
abundance: -
d_gene: -
v_gene: TRBV29-1
j_gene: TRBJ2-7

CDR3aa: CASTKNVEDTVTYEQYF
CDR3nt: TGCGCCAGCACTAAGAACGTGGAGGACACAGTTACCTACGAGCAGTACTTC
abundance: once
d_gene: -
v_gene: TRBV10-1
j_gene: TRBJ2-7

CDR3aa: CASRGQPNYEQYF
CDR3nt: TGTGCCAGCAGGGGACAGCCCAACTACGAGCAGTACTTC
abundance: -
d_gene: TRBD1
v_gene: TRBV28
j_gene: TRBJ2-7

CDR3aa: CSVGLQEETQYF
CDR3nt: TGCAGCGTTGGATTGCAGGAAGAGACCCAGTACTTC
abundance: -
d_gene: -
v_gene: TRBV29-1
j_gene: TRBJ2-5

CDR3aa: CAISDSGISYEQYF
CDR3nt: TGTGCCATCAGTGATAGCGGGATTTCCTACGAGCAGTACTTC
abundance: -
d_gene: TRBD2
v_gene: TRBV10-3
j_gene: TRBJ2-7

CDR3aa: CSVGRVSDEQYF
CDR3nt: TGCAGCGTAGGCCGGGTCTCCGACGAGCAGTACTTC
abundance: -
d_gene: -
v_gene: TRBV29-1
j_gene: TRBJ2-7

CDR3aa: CASSHLSDSGNTIYF
CDR3nt: TGCGCCAGCAGCCATCTCAGCGACTCTGGAAACACCATATATTTT
abundance: -
d_gene: -
v_gene: TRBV4-3
j_gene: TRBJ1-3

CDR3aa: CASSLDDRGYEQYF
CDR3nt: TGTGCTAGCAGCTTAGACGACAGGGGGTACGAGCAGTACTTC
abundance: -
d_gene: TRBD1
v_gene: TRBV7-7
j_gene: TRBJ2-7

CDR3aa: CASRDLRFYEQYF
CDR3nt: TGTGCCAGTAGGGACCTCAGGTTCTACGAGCAGTACTTC
abundance: -
d_gene: -
v_gene: TRBV19
j_gene: TRBJ2-7

CDR3aa: CASWDWKTEAFF
CDR3nt: TGTGCCAGCTGGGATTGGAAAACTGAAGCTTTCTTT
abundance: -
d_gene: -
v_gene: TRBV11-2
j_gene: TRBJ1-1

CDR3aa: CASSSKVGGKETQYF
CDR3nt: TGTGCCAGCAGTTCAAAGGTGGGGGGCAAAGAGACCCAGTACTTC
abundance: -
d_gene: -
v_gene: TRBV28
j_gene: TRBJ2-5

CDR3aa: CASSSNPGASYEQYF
CDR3nt: TGTGCCAGCAGCTCAAACCCCGGTGCTTCCTACGAGCAGTACTTC
abundance: -
d_gene: -
v_gene: TRBV11-2
j_gene: TRBJ2-7

CDR3aa: CSARDATSWGF
CDR3nt: TGCAGTGCTAGAGATGCGACTAGCTGGGGATTC
abundance: -
d_gene: TRBD2
v_gene: TRBV20-1
j_gene: TRBJ2-7

CDR3aa: CASSYSTVIEQFF
CDR3nt: TGTGCCAGCAGTTACTCGACCGTGATTGAGCAGTTCTTC
abundance: -
d_gene: -
v_gene: TRBV6-5
j_gene: TRBJ2-1

CDR3aa: CAISPTGGDTEAFF
CDR3nt: TGTGCCATCAGCCCCACAGGGGGTGACACTGAAGCTTTCTTT
abundance: -
d_gene: TRBD1
v_gene: TRBV10-3
j_gene: TRBJ1-1

CDR3aa: CASSVGTSGSGETQYF
CDR3nt: TGTGCCAGCAGCGTAGGGACTAGCGGGAGTGGGGAGACCCAGTACTTC
abundance: -
d_gene: TRBD2
v_gene: TRBV9
j_gene: TRBJ2-5

CDR3aa: CASGIQGDYEQYF
CDR3nt: TGTGCCAGCGGAATACAGGGGGACTACGAGCAGTACTTC
abundance: -
d_gene: TRBD1
v_gene: TRBV7-9
j_gene: TRBJ2-7

CDR3aa: CASSPPGGITEAFF
CDR3nt: TGTGCCAGCAGTCCACCAGGGGGAATCACTGAAGCTTTCTTT
abundance: once
d_gene: TRBD1
v_gene: TRBV28
j_gene: TRBJ1-1

CDR3aa: CASSVGSLQETQYF
CDR3nt: TGTGCCAGCAGCGTAGGTAGTTTACAAGAGACCCAGTACTTC
abundance: -
d_gene: -
v_gene: TRBV9
j_gene: TRBJ2-5

CDR3aa: CSVEPRQGNEQFF
CDR3nt: TGCAGCGTTGAACCCCGGCAGGGTAATGAGCAGTTCTTC
abundance: -
d_gene: -
v_gene: TRBV29-1
j_gene: TRBJ2-1

CDR3aa: CASSAYNEQFF
CDR3nt: TGTGCCAGCAGTGCGTACAATGAGCAGTTCTTC
abundance: few
d_gene: -
v_gene: TRBV25-1
j_gene: TRBJ2-1

CDR3aa: CASSGGQSFGANVLTF
CDR3nt: TGTGCCAGCAGCGGAGGTCAGAGTTTTGGGGCCAACGTCCTGACTTTC
abundance: -
d_gene: -
v_gene: TRBV7-8
j_gene: TRBJ2-6

CDR3aa: CATSRGSSGSHNEQFF
CDR3nt: TGTGCCACCAGCCGAGGGTCTAGCGGGAGCCACAATGAGCAGTTCTTC
abundance: -
d_gene: TRBD2
v_gene: TRBV15
j_gene: TRBJ2-1